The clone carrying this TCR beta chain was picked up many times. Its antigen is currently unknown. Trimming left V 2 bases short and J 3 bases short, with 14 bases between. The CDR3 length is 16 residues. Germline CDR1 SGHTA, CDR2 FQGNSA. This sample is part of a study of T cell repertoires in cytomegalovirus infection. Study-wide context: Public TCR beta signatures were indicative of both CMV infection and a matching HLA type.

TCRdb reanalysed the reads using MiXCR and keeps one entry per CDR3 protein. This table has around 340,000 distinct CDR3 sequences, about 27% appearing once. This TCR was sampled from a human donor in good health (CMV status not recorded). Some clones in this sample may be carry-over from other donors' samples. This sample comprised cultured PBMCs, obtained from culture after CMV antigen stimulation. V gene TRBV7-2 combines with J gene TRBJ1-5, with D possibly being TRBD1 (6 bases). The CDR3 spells CASSLWAGAPNQPQHF. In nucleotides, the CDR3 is TGTGCCAGCAGCTTATGGGCAGGGGCCCCCAATCAGCCCCAGCATTTT.